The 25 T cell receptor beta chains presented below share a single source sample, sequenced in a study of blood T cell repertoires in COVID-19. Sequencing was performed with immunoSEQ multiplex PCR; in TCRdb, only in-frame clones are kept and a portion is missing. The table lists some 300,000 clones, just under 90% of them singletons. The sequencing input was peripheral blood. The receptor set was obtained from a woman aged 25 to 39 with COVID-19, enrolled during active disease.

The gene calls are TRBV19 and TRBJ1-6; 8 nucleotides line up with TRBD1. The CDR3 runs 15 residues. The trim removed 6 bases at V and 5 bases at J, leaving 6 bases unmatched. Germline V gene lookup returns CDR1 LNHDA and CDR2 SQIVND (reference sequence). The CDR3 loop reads CASSDRGQNNSPLHF. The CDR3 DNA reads TGTGCCAGTAGCGACAGGGGACAGAATAATTCACCCCTCCACTTT.

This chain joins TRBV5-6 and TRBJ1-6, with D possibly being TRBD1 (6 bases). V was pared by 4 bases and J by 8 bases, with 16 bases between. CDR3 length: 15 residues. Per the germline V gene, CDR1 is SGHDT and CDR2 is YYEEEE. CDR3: CASSTYRAVDSPLHF. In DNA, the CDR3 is TGTGCCAGCAGCACTTACAGGGCTGTGGATTCACCCCTCCACTTT.

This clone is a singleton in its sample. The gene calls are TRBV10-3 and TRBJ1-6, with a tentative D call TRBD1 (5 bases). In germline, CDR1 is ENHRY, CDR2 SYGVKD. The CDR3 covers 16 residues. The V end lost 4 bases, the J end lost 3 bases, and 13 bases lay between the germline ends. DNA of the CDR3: TGTGCCATCAGTGGCGGGGGGGAAGGCTATAATTCACCCCTCCACTTT. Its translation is CAISGGGEGYNSPLHF.

The CDR3 DNA is TGTGCCAGCAGCCAAAACCTAAAAGAGACCCAGTACTTC. This codes for CASSQNLKETQYF. The chain links TRBV3-1 (or the pseudogene TRBV3-2) to TRBJ2-5; D uncertain. Trimming removed 2 bases at V and 3 bases at J, with 7 bases between. The CDR3 runs to 13 residues. CDR1 and CDR2 (germline): LGHDT, YNNKEL (reference sequence).

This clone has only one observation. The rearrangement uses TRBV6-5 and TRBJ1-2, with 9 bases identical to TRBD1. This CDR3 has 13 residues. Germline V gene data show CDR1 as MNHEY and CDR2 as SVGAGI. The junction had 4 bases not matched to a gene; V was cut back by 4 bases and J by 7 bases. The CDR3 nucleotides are TGTGCCAGCAGTTCGGGACAGGGCGGTGGCTACACCTTC. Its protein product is CASSSGQGGGYTF.

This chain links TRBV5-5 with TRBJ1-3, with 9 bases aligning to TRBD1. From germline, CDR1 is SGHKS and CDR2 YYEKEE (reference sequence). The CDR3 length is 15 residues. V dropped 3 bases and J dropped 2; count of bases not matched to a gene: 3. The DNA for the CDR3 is TGTGCCAGCAGCTACTACAGGGGGCCTGGAAACACCATATATTTT. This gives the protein CASSYYRGPGNTIYF.

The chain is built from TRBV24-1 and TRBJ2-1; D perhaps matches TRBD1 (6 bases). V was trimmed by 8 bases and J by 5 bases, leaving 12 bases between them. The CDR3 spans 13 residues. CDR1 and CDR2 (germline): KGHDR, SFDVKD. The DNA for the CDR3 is TGTGCCACCAACAGGGCTAAGGACAATGAGCAGTTCTTC. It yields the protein CATNRAKDNEQFF.

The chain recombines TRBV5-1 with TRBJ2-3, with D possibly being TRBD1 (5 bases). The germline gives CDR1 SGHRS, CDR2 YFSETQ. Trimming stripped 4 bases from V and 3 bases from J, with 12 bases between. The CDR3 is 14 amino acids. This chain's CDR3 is CASSTRQGTDTQYF. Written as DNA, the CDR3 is TGCGCCAGCAGCACCCGGCAGGGTACAGATACGCAGTATTTT.

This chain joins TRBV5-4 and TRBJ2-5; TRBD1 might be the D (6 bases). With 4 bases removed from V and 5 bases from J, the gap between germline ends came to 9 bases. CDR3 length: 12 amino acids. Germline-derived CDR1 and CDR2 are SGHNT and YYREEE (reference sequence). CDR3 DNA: TGTGCCAGCAGCCCTGGACAGGAGACCCAGTACTTC. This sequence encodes CASSPGQETQYF.

CDR3 DNA sequence: TGTGCCAGCAGTGCATCAGCAGATACGCAGTATTTT. Residues: CASSASADTQYF. The chain combines TRBV6-2 or TRBV6-3 with TRBJ2-3; D call uncertain. Germline V gives CDR1 MNHEY, CDR2 SVGEGT. V was clipped by 5 bases and J by 4 bases, with 7 bases between them. The CDR3 sequence is 12 residues long.

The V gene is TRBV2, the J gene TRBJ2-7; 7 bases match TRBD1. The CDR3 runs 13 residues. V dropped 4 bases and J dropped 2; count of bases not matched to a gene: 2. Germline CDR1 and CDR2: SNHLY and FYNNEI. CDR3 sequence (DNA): TGTGCCAGCAGTGGGGACAGCACCTACGAGCAGTACTTC. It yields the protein CASSGDSTYEQYF.

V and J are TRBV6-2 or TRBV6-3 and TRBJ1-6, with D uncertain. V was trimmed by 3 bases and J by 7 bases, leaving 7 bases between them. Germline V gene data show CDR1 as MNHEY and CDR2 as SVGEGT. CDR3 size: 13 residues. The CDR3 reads CASSYSLNSPLHF. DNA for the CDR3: TGTGCCAGCAGTTATTCTCTGAATTCACCCCTCCACTTT.

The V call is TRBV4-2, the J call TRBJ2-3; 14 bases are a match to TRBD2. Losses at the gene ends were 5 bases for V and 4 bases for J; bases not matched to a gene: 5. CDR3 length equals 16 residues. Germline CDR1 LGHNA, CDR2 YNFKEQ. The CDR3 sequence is CASSETSGGGSDTQYF. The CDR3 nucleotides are TGTGCCAGCAGCGAGACTAGCGGGGGGGGGTCAGATACGCAGTATTTT.

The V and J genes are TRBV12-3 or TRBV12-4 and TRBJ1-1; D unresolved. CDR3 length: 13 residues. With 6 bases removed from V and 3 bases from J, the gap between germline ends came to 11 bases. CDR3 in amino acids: CASSSTGYTEAFF. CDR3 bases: TGTGCCAGCAGCTCGACTGGATACACTGAAGCTTTCTTT.

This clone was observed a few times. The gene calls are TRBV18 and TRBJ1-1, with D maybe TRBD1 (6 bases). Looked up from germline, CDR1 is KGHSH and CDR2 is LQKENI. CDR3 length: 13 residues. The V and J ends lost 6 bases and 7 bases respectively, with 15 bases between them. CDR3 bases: TGTGCCAGCTCGCCCGGACAGCGTCGTGAAGCTTTCTTT. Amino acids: CASSPGQRREAFF.

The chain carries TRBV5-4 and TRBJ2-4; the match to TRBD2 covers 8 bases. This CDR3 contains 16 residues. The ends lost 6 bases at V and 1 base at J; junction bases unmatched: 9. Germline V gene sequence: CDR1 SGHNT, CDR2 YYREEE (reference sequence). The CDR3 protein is CASTPGGDHAKNIQYF. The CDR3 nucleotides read TGTGCCAGCACGCCGGGGGGGGATCACGCCAAAAACATTCAGTACTTC.

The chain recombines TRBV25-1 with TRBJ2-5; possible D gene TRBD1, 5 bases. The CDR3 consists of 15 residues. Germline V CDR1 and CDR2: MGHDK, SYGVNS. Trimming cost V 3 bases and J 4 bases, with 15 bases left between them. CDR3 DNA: TGTGCCAGCAGTGATCCGGCCAGGGTATTAGAGACCCAGTACTTC. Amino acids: CASSDPARVLETQYF. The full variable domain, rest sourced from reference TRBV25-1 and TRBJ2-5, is EADIYQTPRYLVIGTGKKITLECSQTMGHDKMYWYQQDPGMELHLIHYSYGVNSTEKGDLSSESTVSRIRTEHFPLTLESARPSHTSQYLCASSDPARVLETQYFGPGTRLLVL.

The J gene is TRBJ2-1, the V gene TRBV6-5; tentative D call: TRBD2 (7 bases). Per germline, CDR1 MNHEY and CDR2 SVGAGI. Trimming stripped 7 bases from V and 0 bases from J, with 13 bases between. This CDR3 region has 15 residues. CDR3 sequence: CASTFGGPSYNEQFF. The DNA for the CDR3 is TGTGCCAGCACCTTCGGGGGGCCCTCCTACAATGAGCAGTTCTTC.

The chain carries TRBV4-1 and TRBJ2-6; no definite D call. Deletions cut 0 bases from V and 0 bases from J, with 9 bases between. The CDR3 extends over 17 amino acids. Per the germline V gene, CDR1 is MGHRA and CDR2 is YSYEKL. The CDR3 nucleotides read TGCGCCAGCAGCCAAGATCCAGTCCTCTCTGGGGCCAACGTCCTGACTTTC. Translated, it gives CASSQDPVLSGANVLTF.

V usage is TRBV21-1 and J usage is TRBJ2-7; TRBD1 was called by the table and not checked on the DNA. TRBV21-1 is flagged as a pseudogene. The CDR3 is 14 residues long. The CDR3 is CASSSLGQTYEQYV. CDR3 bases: TGTGCCAGCAGCTCTTTGGGACAAACCTACGAGCAGTACGTC.

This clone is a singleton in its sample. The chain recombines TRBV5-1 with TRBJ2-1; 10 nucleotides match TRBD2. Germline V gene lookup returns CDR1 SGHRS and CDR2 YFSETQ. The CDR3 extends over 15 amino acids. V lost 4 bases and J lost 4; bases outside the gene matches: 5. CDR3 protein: CASSPSAGGYNEQFF. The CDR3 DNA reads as TGCGCCAGCAGCCCCTCAGCGGGGGGGTACAATGAGCAGTTCTTC.

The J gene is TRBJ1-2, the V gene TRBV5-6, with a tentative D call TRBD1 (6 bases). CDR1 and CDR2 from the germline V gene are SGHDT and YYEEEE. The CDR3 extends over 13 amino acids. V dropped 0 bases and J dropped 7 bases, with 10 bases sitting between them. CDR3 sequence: CASSLVGGSGYTF. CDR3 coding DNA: TGTGCCAGCAGCTTGGTTGGGGGCTCTGGCTACACCTTC. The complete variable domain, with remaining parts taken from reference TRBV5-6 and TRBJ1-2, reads DAGVTQSPTHLIKTRGQQVTLRCSPKSGHDTVSWYQQALGQGPQFIFQYYEEEERQRGNFPDRFSGHQFPNYSSELNVNALLLGDSALYLCASSLVGGSGYTFGSGTRLTVV.

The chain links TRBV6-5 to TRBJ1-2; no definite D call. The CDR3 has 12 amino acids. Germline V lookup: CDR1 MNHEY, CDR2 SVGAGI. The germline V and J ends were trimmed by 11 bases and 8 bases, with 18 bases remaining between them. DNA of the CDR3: TGTGCCGTAAAAACGGAGGCTGGCGGCTACACCTTC. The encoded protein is CAVKTEAGGYTF.

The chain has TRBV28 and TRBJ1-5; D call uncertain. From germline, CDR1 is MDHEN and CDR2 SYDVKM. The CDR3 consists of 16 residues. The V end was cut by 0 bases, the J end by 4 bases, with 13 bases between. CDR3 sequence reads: CASSLWQRGSNQPQHF. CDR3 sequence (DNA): TGTGCCAGCAGTTTATGGCAGCGGGGTTCGAATCAGCCCCAGCATTTT. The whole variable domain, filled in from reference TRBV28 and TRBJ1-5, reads DVKVTQSSRYLVKRTGEKVFLECVQDMDHENMFWYRQDPGLGLRLIYFSYDVKMKEKGDIPEGYSVSREKKERFSLILESASTNQTSMYLCASSLWQRGSNQPQHFGDGTRLSIL.

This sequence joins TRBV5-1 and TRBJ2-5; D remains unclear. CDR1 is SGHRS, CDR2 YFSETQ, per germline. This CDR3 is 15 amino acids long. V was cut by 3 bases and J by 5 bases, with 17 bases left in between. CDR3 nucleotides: TGCGCCAGCAGCTCACCCTCTATAGAGGCGGAGACCCAGTACTTC. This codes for CASSSPSIEAETQYF.